The present entry profiles one TCR beta chain with its context. The target of this receptor is not known. Per-base quality was not reported, and no clone a single base away is much larger than it. Collaborating institutions collected whole blood in K2EDTA tubes following their own protocols. Collaborator samples were shipped for TCRbeta analysis as frozen whole blood, isolated PBMCs, or DNA extracted from either sample type. The sample belongs to a study of blood T cell repertoires in COVID-19 (TCRdb year 2020). Turning to the overall study: Samples covering the acute and convalescent phases of COVID-19 were provided by collaborators in the United States, Italy and Spain. Subjects who had been exposed to COVID-19, were actively infected with it, or had recovered from it provided the deeply sampled blood TCRbeta repertoires that made up the dataset. The samples were drawn from the first 160 participants of the ongoing ImmuneRACE study and from roughly 1,300 subjects provided by 6 global collaborators. The sample metadata nearly always contained a de-identified subject ID, COVID-19 status, age in years and sex. Where available, HLA class I and class II types were taken from metadata supplied by the sample provider and were not determined by assay-based typing. The prospective study material was composed of cDNA or gDNA derived from T cells, B-cell-depleted T cells, or PBMCs. The repertoires were released in a freely available public database meant as a resource for research on the immune response to SARS-CoV-2. Overall results and qualifications from the work: The quantity of clinical and demographic metadata differed by source and by participant and was supplied without curation.

The germline V gene (reference sequence) supplies CDR1 SEHNR and CDR2 FQNEAQ. From cysteine to phenylalanine, the CDR3 is 17 amino acids long. Solely the CDR3 DNA is kept, with 51 bases framed from the first base. Trimming removed 6 bases from V and 0 bases from J; the gene matches leave 6 bases unexplained. TCRbeta CDR3 regions were amplified from genomic DNA by means of the immunoSEQ Assay, a bias-controlled multiplex PCR. The paper's data handling went like this. Nucleated cell counts per sample were estimated from amplification of reference gene primers within the assay. To quantify the absolute abundance of each unique TCRbeta CDR3 rearrangement, sequence reads were collapsed and filtered. For each sample, productive Simpson clonality was calculated by taking the square root of Simpson's diversity index across productive rearrangements. The table comes from immuneACCESS by way of TCRdb, which keeps in-frame sequences with V and J called. Part of the clones is missing from these tables; in studies checked, under half for an unresolved V gene and the rest for unknown reasons. V and J calls and clone size are given by that table; D and trimming were obtained from the DNA. In all, the sample holds 100,000 to 120,000 clones, and more than 80% of those were seen once. The ten top clones hold approximately 4.5% of the sample.

The receptor's source is a woman aged 45 to 65 with acute or convalescent COVID-19. The V gene is TRBV7-9 and the J gene is TRBJ2-6; the junction holds 9 bases that match TRBD1. The sample taken for sequencing was peripheral blood. For the CDR3, the sequence is CASSLQGAVSGANVLTF. The base sequence is TGTGCCAGCAGTTTACAGGGGGCGGTCTCTGGGGCCAACGTCCTGACTTTC.